In this sample, the clone carrying this TCR beta chain turned up a few times. Its antigen is still unknown. Post-sort purity exceeded 95% for all sorted populations. This entry comes from a study of beta chain features in type 1 diabetes. Overall study findings and caveats: Shortening that was moderate but significant affected the TCRB CDR3s of Type 1 diabetes patients in all four CD4+ subsets. More deletions and fewer insertions at VDJ junctions were found in patients with type 1 diabetes. cDNA-based reads could over-represent cells with high TCR expression. Possible PCR preference for shorter templates applied equally to patients and controls.

The CDR3 runs 14 residues. Germline CDR1 and CDR2: SGHTA and FQGNSA. V shed 5 bases, J shed 4 bases, and the junction held 3 bases outside the gene matches. The entirety of the isolated RNA underwent reverse transcription, so expressed TCRB transcripts were sequenced. Some clones are missing from TCRdb's copy, which holds only in-frame ones; the method was immunoSEQ multiplex PCR. The data hold about 650,000 clones, with around 12% observed a single time. Sequenced sample: naive CD4+ T cells from blood. The sequence was obtained from a man in his thirties or forties with type 1 diabetes. The V and J genes are TRBV7-2 and TRBJ1-5, with 9 bases matching TRBD1. The CDR3 DNA sequence: TGTGCCAGCAGCGACAGGGGGTTTAATCAGCCCCAGCATTTT. Translating it yields CASSDRGFNQPQHF.